Below are 27 T cell receptor beta chains sequenced from a single sample in a study of blood T cell repertoires in COVID-19. Assay: immunoSEQ multiplex PCR; the TCRdb copy retains only in-frame clones and omits some. Among roughly 200,000 clones listed, 89% were seen once. The sequenced sample consisted of peripheral blood. The receptors were gathered from a man between 35 and 55 years old with acute or convalescent COVID-19.

The rearrangement joins TRBV5-6 to TRBJ1-1; D remains unclear. The CDR3 contains 12 residues. V lost 2 bases and J lost 4, with 6 bases in between. Germline V gene lookup returns CDR1 SGHDT and CDR2 YYEEEE. The CDR3 sequence is CASSFTGTEAFF. CDR3 coding DNA: TGTGCCAGCAGCTTTACGGGCACTGAAGCTTTCTTT.

This chain joins TRBV19 and TRBJ1-1; 8 positions agree with TRBD1. Trimming removed 4 bases from V and 5 bases from J; junction bases left unmatched: 9. Germline CDR1 is LNHDA and CDR2 is SQIVND (reference sequence). The CDR3 length is 15 residues. CDR3 DNA sequence: TGTGCCAGTAGTACCCAGGGGGCCCGAAAGACTGAAGCTTTCTTT. Its protein is CASSTQGARKTEAFF.

The chain combines TRBV2 with TRBJ2-7; 10 nucleotides agree with TRBD1. Germline V gives CDR1 SNHLY, CDR2 FYNNEI. CDR3 length equals 14 residues. V lost 6 bases to trimming and J lost 3 bases; unmatched junction nucleotides: 5. The CDR3 DNA reads TGTGCCAGCAGCGACAGGGGGCGCGTCTACGAGCAGTACTTC. Amino acids: CASSDRGRVYEQYF.

The chain employs TRBV10-1 and TRBJ1-1; D possibly corresponds to TRBD1 (6 bases). In germline, CDR1 is WNHNN, CDR2 SYGVQD (reference sequence). Trimming pared 8 bases from V and 4 bases from J, leaving 17 bases between. The length of the CDR3 is 14 residues. CDR3 protein: CASSLGGAGTEAFF. CDR3 coding DNA: TGCGCCAGCTCCTTGGGGGGGGCAGGCACTGAAGCTTTCTTT.

In nucleotides, the CDR3 is TGTGCCAGCAGCCTCGGGGGACAGGGGGGCCGGTTCTTC. Translation: CASSLGGQGGRFF. The chain is built from TRBV7-9 and TRBJ2-1; 11 bases align to TRBD1. This CDR3 contains 13 residues. V dropped 5 bases and J dropped 15; count of bases not matched to a gene: 9. Germline-derived CDR1 and CDR2 are SEHNR and FQNEAQ (reference sequence).

V and J are TRBV11-2 and TRBJ1-1; D is undetermined. The length of the CDR3 is 13 residues. Germline CDR1 SGHAT, CDR2 FQNNGV. Trimming took 1 base from V and 1 from J, leaving 4 bases between them. CDR3 region: CASSLGRNTEAFF. The CDR3 nucleotides read TGTGCCAGCAGCTTAGGGAGGAACACTGAAGCTTTCTTT.

The rearrangement joins TRBV24-1 to TRBJ2-3; a possible D gene is TRBD2 (5 bases). The CDR3 length is 14 residues. Germline lookup yields CDR1 KGHDR and CDR2 SFDVKD. The V gene lost 9 bases and the J gene lost 6 bases, with 18 bases spanning the gap. CDR3 protein: CATSDLGRGDTQYF. CDR3 bases: TGTGCCACCTCCGATCTGGGGAGAGGGGATACGCAGTATTTT.

The rearrangement links TRBV5-1 to TRBJ2-2; no firm D call. The CDR3 spans 14 residues. V was trimmed by 4 bases and J by 0 bases, leaving 7 bases between them. Germline assignment: CDR1 SGHRS and CDR2 YFSETQ. CDR3 nucleotides: TGCGCCAGCAGCCCCTATTCGAACACCGGGGAGCTGTTTTTT. Translated: CASSPYSNTGELFF.

This rearrangement joins TRBV28 to TRBJ2-3; 7 bases are a match to TRBD2. From germline, CDR1 is MDHEN and CDR2 SYDVKM. The V gene end was trimmed by 10 bases and the J gene end by 3 bases; junction bases not matched to a gene: 7. This CDR3 comprises 13 residues. The CDR3 region is CAIPGEGTDTQYF. CDR3 nucleotide sequence: TGTGCCATCCCTGGGGAGGGGACAGATACGCAGTATTTT.

V usage is TRBV30 and J usage is TRBJ1-1; D is unclear. Trimming removed 0 bases at V and 0 bases at J, with 8 bases between. CDR3 size: 14 residues. Germline lookup yields CDR1 GTSNPN and CDR2 SVGIG (reference sequence). CDR3: CAWSVLPMNTEAFF. The CDR3 coding sequence is TGTGCCTGGAGTGTACTTCCGATGAACACTGAAGCTTTCTTT.

V and J are TRBV9 and TRBJ1-1, with 7 bases aligning to TRBD1. Germline trimming cut 2 bases from V and 0 bases from J; bases unmatched to any gene: 10. This CDR3 comprises 17 residues. The germline CDR1 and CDR2 sequences are SGDLS and YYNGEE. The CDR3 protein is CASSVGQGVGMNTEAFF. DNA of the CDR3: TGTGCCAGCAGCGTCGGCCAGGGGGTGGGGATGAACACTGAAGCTTTCTTT.

This clone was observed once. The rearrangement uses TRBV28 and TRBJ2-1; no reliable D call. The V end lost 6 bases, the J end lost 1 base, and 4 bases lay between the germline ends. Germline V lookup: CDR1 MDHEN, CDR2 SYDVKM. The CDR3 sequence is 12 residues long. The DNA for the CDR3 is TGTGCCAGCAGGGCTTCCTACAATGAGCAGTTCTTC. Translated, it gives CASRASYNEQFF.

This clone occurred once. V and J are TRBV5-5 and TRBJ1-2; D is ambiguous. Germline-derived CDR1 and CDR2 are SGHKS and YYEKEE (reference sequence). V lost 2 bases and J lost 10, with 15 bases in between. There are 13 residues in the CDR3. The DNA for the CDR3 is TGTGCCAGCAGCTTAACCGTAGCAATAGACTACACCTTC. This codes for CASSLTVAIDYTF.

This chain joins TRBV24-1 and TRBJ2-5; TRBD2 agrees at 8 bases. The J segment lost 9 bases and the V segment lost 4 bases, leaving 6 bases of the junction unmatched. This CDR3 contains 13 residues. Germline assignment: CDR1 KGHDR and CDR2 SFDVKD. CDR3 residues: CATSDRISGAQYF. The CDR3 bases are TGTGCCACCAGTGACCGGATTAGCGGGGCCCAGTACTTC.

V gene TRBV2 combines with J gene TRBJ1-1; TRBD1 aligns across 9 bases. J was trimmed by 1 base and V by 6 bases; bases with no gene match: 12. Per germline, CDR1 SNHLY and CDR2 FYNNEI. This CDR3 region has 17 residues. CDR3 region: CASRRTGVRVKNTEAFF. The CDR3 DNA reads TGTGCCAGCAGAAGGACAGGGGTTCGGGTGAAGAACACTGAAGCTTTCTTT.

The rearrangement joins TRBV3-1 (or the pseudogene TRBV3-2) to TRBJ2-7, with D maybe TRBD2 (6 bases). The CDR3 length is 15 residues. CDR1 and CDR2 (germline): LGHDT, YNNKEL (reference sequence). With 4 bases removed from V and 5 bases from J, the gap between germline ends came to 18 bases. CDR3 residues: CASSPRSGGYHEQYF. CDR3 in DNA: TGTGCCAGCAGCCCCCGTTCAGGAGGGTACCACGAGCAGTACTTC.

The V call is TRBV6-1, the J call TRBJ2-1, with TRBD1 matching over 8 bases. The CDR3 covers 20 residues. Germline assignment: CDR1 MNHNS and CDR2 SASEGT. V was pared by 3 bases and J by 0 bases, with 16 bases of the junction left unmatched. CDR3: CASSDPQLGTGRSSYNEQFF. Here the CDR3 DNA reads TGTGCCAGCAGTGACCCACAGCTGGGGACAGGTCGGAGCTCCTACAATGAGCAGTTCTTC.

V and J are TRBV4-2 and TRBJ1-2; a weak D match, TRBD1 (5 bases). CDR3 length: 14 residues. Germline CDR1 is LGHNA and CDR2 is YNFKEQ. V lost 4 bases and J 1 base, leaving 10 bases between the germline ends. The CDR3 sequence is CASSLAGDNYGYTF. CDR3 coding DNA: TGTGCCAGCAGCCTCGCGGGGGATAACTATGGCTACACCTTC.

The chain joins TRBV4-2 to TRBJ2-7, with 7 positions matching TRBD1. This CDR3 has 17 residues. The trim removed 3 bases at V and 0 bases at J, leaving 11 bases unmatched. Germline loops: CDR1 LGHNA, CDR2 YNFKEQ. The CDR3 loop is CASSQPSDRARSYEQYF. The CDR3 DNA reads as TGTGCCAGCAGCCAGCCTTCTGACAGGGCCCGCTCCTACGAGCAGTACTTC.

The chain employs TRBV28 and TRBJ1-5, with TRBD1 identical over 7 bases. Germline V gene sequence: CDR1 MDHEN, CDR2 SYDVKM. V shed 4 bases, J shed 5 bases, and the junction held 5 bases outside the gene matches. The CDR3 runs to 14 residues. CDR3 amino acids: CASSSRQGDQPQHF. CDR3 DNA sequence: TGTGCCAGCAGTTCCAGGCAGGGGGATCAGCCCCAGCATTTT.

This clone was recorded only once. The CDR3 DNA sequence: TGTGCCAGCAGCTTAGCGACGGGAGCAGGCGACGAGCAGTACTTC. This gives the protein CASSLATGAGDEQYF. V gene TRBV7-9 combines with J gene TRBJ2-7, with D possibly matching TRBD2 (6 bases). Germline assignment: CDR1 SEHNR and CDR2 FQNEAQ (reference sequence). The CDR3 extends over 15 amino acids. The V end lost 0 bases, the J end lost 5 bases, and 14 bases lay between the germline ends.

This chain joins TRBV7-6 and TRBJ1-5; the D is unclear. The length of the CDR3 is 15 residues. The V gene's germline CDR1 is SGHVS and CDR2 FNYEAQ. Between the trimmed V and J ends, which lost 0 bases and 7 bases, there was a span of 13 bases. DNA for the CDR3: TGTGCCAGCAGCTTAGCCCCTGGGAGAGAGCAGCCCCAGCATTTT. It specifies CASSLAPGREQPQHF.

The chain combines TRBV5-8 with TRBJ2-5; TRBD2 aligns across 10 bases. The germline CDR1 and CDR2 sequences are SGHTS and YDEGEE. The trim removed 4 bases at V and 4 bases at J, leaving 4 bases unmatched. This CDR3 is built from 14 residues. The CDR3 nucleotides are TGTGCCAGCAGCATCGCTAGCGGGGGAGAGACCCAGTACTTC. It translates to CASSIASGGETQYF.

The chain combines TRBV2 with TRBJ1-4; TRBD1 matches 7 bases. V dropped 6 bases and J dropped 3; count of bases not matched to a gene: 4. Germline loops: CDR1 SNHLY, CDR2 FYNNEI. CDR3 length equals 14 residues. This CDR3 is CASSRQGSNEKLFF. The CDR3 DNA sequence: TGTGCCAGCAGCCGACAGGGTTCTAATGAAAAACTGTTTTTT.

CDR3 in DNA: TGCGCCAGCAAAATAGCGGGAACCCCTGTGGGAAACATTCAGTACTTC. This gives the protein CASKIAGTPVGNIQYF. This sequence joins TRBV10-2 and TRBJ2-4; 8 nucleotides agree with TRBD2. The ends lost 7 bases at V and 6 bases at J; junction bases unmatched: 14. The CDR3 totals 16 residues. Per the germline V gene, CDR1 is WSHSY and CDR2 is SAAADI.

The rearrangement links TRBV12-5 to TRBJ1-2, with TRBD1 identical over 12 bases. Looked up from germline, CDR1 is LGHNT and CDR2 is FRNRAP. The CDR3 spans 19 residues. V lost 6 bases, J lost 4 bases, and 18 bases stayed unmatched. CDR3 in DNA: TGTGCTAGTGGCACCCCTGCACCGGGACAGGGGGCTTTTGTCTATGGCTACACCTTC. Translated: CASGTPAPGQGAFVYGYTF.

The gene calls are TRBV10-3 and TRBJ1-4, with a possible D match to TRBD1 (5 bases). The CDR3 is 15 amino acids. Germline V gives CDR1 ENHRY, CDR2 SYGVKD. V shed 4 bases and J shed 0 bases, with 9 bases lying between them. As DNA, the CDR3 is TGTGCCATCAGTGGGACACCCTCAACTAATGAAAAACTGTTTTTT. Residues: CAISGTPSTNEKLFF.